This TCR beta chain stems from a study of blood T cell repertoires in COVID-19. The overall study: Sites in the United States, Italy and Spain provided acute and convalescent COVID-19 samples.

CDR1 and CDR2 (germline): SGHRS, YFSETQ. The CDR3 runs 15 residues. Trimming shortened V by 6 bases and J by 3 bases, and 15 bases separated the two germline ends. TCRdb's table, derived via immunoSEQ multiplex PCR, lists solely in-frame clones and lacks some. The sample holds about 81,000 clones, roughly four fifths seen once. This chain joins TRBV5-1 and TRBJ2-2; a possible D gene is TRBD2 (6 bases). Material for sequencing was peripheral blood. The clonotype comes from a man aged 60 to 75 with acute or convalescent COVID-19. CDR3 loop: CASKRAPGDTGELFF. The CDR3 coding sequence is TGCGCCAGCAAACGGGCCCCGGGGGACACCGGGGAGCTGTTTTTT. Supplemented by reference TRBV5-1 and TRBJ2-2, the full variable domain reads KAGVTQTPRYLIKTRGQQVTLSCSPISGHRSVSWYQQTPGQGLQFLFEYFSETQRNKGNFPGRFSGRQFSNSRSEMNVSTLELGDSALYLCASKRAPGDTGELFFGEGSRLTVL.